This TCR beta chain stems from a study of CD8+ T cells in alopecia areata (dated by TCRdb to the late 2010s). At the level of the whole study: Treated patients were enrolled in an open-label pilot trial of oral tofacitinib at 5 to 10 mg twice daily for moderate-to-severe alopecia areata. Patients received tofacitinib for 6 to 18 months and were then followed off drug for 6 months to check for delayed response and recurrence. The SALT score, which quantifies the percentage of affected scalp surface area, was used to measure disease severity in treated patients. The study used high-throughput TCRbeta sequencing to examine T cell clonal expansion in alopecia areata, in both the C3H/HeJ mouse model and human patients. On the human side, TCRbeta sequencing was run on scalp tissue and on sorted CD4+ and CD8+ peripheral blood T cells from healthy controls and from alopecia areata patients with either patchy or totalis/universalis disease. Biopsies were taken from tofacitinib-treated patients at baseline and again at 4 and 24 weeks into treatment, and several of those patients also had a later scalp biopsy. Scalp clonality was compared among normal scalp (n=4), patchy alopecia areata scalp (n=8), and alopecia totalis/universalis scalp (n=8). The RNA source kit depended on sample type: the PAXgene miRNA kit for fixed scalp, the miRNeasy kit for PBMCs, and the RNeasy kit for mouse skin. TCRbeta CDR3 regions were amplified by immunoSEQ multiplex PCR using 35 Vbeta forward and 13 Jbeta reverse primers. Study-level results and caveats: Unlike mouse skin, which is dominated by gammadelta T cells, normal human skin has resident alphabeta T cells that are also sequenced, and this complicates analysis of the scalp TCR repertoire. Compared with normal scalp, lesional scalp, particularly in alopecia totalis/universalis, had higher clonality and more expanded CD8+ clones, which suggests antigenic drive. Tofacitinib significantly decreased scalp clonality and the number of expanded CD8+ clones among the top 100 scalp clones. During tofacitinib treatment, many expanded lesional clones stuck around in both scalp and blood, and this persistence may partly explain why relapse happens after treatment is stopped. TCR sequences shared between patients were less clear than in mice, possibly partly because of HLA diversity in the patient population. Because the treated cohort was small and included a single nonresponder, larger studies are needed to assess links between baseline CD8+ expansion and response.

The library was built by means of the immunoSEQ multiplex PCR assay. RNA was extracted from all samples and reverse transcribed into cDNA as template for TCR sequencing. SuperScript III was used to make first-strand cDNA, primed with a 2:1 mix of oligo-dT and random hexamers. A synthetic immune receptor repertoire was used to measure amplification bias, and any remaining bias was corrected computationally. Per the original workflow: Raw reads were preprocessed to remove errors, and CDR3 was defined according to IMGT conventions as the region from the conserved cysteine to phenylalanine. Clonality was computed as 1 minus the Shannon entropy, with the entropy normalized by log2 of the number of productive unique TCRs. Whether scalp clones were CD4 or CD8 was inferred by matching scalp TCRbeta sequences against CD4 and CD8 repertoires sorted from blood. Sourced from immuneACCESS, this table was stored by TCRdb with only in-frame sequences that have V and J called. A share of the clones is absent; for the studies checked, an unresolved V gene accounts for under half, and the remainder has no known explanation. D and trimming come from the DNA, and the V and J calls and clone size come from that table. This sample has approximately 210,000 clones in its table, and roughly 66% of those were observed once. Together, the top ten hold under 1.2% of the sample.

The time point label of this sample denotes: about 5 months on oral tofacitinib. According to the study, the label for this sample's treatment or condition signals: oral pan-JAK inhibitor, 5-10 mg twice daily. Peripheral blood and lesional scalp punch biopsies were obtained from patients with alopecia areata. PBMCs were isolated by density centrifugation and stained for CD3, CD4 and CD8, after which CD4+ and CD8+ T cells were sorted on a FACSAria. V is cut back by 3 bases and J by 1 base, with 3 bases in the junction unmatched. Including cysteine and phenylalanine, the CDR3 has 16 amino acids. Only the CDR3 part of the read is kept: 48 bases, read in frame from the first base. In the germline V gene (reference sequence), CDR1 corresponds to SGHNT and CDR2 to YYREEE. This clone was recorded a few times. Its antigen remains unidentified. No base-level quality is on record; no much larger clone is a single base apart.

The TCR originated in a human donor with alopecia areata. This chain is built from TRBV5-4 and TRBJ2-5; TRBD2 lines up with 13 middle nucleotides. This specimen was CD4+ T cells sorted from blood, taken at week 24, from a patient treated with tofacitinib. The DNA sequence follows: TGTGCCAGCAGCTCGAGACTAGCGGGGGGCCAAGAGACCCAGTACTTC. This yields the protein CASSSRLAGGQETQYF.